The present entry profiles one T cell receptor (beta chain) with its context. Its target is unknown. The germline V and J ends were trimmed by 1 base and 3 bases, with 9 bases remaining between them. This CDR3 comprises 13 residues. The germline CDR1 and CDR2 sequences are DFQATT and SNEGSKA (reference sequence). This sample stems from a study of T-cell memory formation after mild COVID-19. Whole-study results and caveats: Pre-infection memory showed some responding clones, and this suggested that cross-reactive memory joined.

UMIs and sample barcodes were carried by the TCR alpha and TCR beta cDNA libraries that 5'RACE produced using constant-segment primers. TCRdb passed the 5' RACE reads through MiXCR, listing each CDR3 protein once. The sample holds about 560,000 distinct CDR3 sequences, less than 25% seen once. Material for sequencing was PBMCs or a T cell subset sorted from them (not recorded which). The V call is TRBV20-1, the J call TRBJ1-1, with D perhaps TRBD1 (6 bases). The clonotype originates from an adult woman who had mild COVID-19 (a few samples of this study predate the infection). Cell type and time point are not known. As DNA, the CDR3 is TGCAGTGCTAGAGCACAGGGTTACACTGAAGCTTTCTTT. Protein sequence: CSARAQGYTEAFF.